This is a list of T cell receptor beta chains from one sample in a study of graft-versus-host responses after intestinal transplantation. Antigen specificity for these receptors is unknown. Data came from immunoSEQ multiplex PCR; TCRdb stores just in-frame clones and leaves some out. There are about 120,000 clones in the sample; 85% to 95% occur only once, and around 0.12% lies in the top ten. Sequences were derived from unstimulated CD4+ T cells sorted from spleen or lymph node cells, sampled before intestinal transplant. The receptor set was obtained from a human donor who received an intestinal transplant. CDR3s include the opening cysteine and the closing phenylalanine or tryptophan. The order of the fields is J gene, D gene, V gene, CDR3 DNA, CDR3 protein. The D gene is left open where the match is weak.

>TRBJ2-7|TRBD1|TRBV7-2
TGTGCCAGCAGCTTTAGACAGGGCTACGAGCAGTACTTC
CASSFRQGYEQYF
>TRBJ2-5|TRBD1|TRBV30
TGTGCCTGGAGACAGGTCCCAGGGGGGACCCAGTACTTC
CAWRQVPGGTQYF
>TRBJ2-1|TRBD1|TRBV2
TGTGCCACCCTCAGGGGGAGCTCCTACAATGAGCAGTTCTTC
CATLRGSSYNEQFF
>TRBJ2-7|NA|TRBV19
TGTGCCAGTAGCCACATCCCCGGGACAAGGTCTTGGTACGAGCAGTACTTC
CASSHIPGTRSWYEQYF
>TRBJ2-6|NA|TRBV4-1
TGCGCCAGCAGCCAAGATTCGCAAACAGGTTTAGCTGGGGCCAACGTCCTGACTTTC
CASSQDSQTGLAGANVLTF
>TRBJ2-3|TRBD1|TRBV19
TGTGCCAGTAGTACCGGACAGGGCGATACGCAGTATTTT
CASSTGQGDTQYF
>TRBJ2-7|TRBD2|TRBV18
TGTGCCAGCTCACCCACGGGACTAGCGGAGTCCTACGAGCAGTACTTC
CASSPTGLAESYEQYF
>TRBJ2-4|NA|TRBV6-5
TGTGCCAGCAGTTACTCCGGCCGGGGAGACATTCAGTACTTC
CASSYSGRGDIQYF
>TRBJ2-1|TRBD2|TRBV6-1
TGTGCCAGCAGTGCCGGAAGGGCTAGCGGTGATATGTCTGAGCAGTTCTTC
CASSAGRASGDMSEQFF
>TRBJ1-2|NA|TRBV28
TGTGCCAGCAGTTCATTATTAAGAGGCTATGGCTACACCTTC
CASSSLLRGYGYTF
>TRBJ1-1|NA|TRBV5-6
TGTGCCAGCAGCTTGTTGGATCGAGTCGGCACTGAAGCTTTCTTT
CASSLLDRVGTEAFF
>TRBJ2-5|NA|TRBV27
TGTGCCAGCTCTATGTCGGGATTGGAGACCCAGTACTTC
CASSMSGLETQYF
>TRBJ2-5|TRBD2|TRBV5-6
TGTGCCAGCAGCTTGCTAGCGGGAAAGGGTGGAGAGACCCAGTACTTC
CASSLLAGKGGETQYF
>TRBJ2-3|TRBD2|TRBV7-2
TGTGCCAGCAGCTTATTTGGGCTAGCGGGAGGGGGCTTCACAGATACGCAGTATTTT
CASSLFGLAGGGFTDTQYF
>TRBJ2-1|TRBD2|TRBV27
TGTGCCAGCAGTGGGTGGGGACTAGCGGAAAACAATGAGCAGTTCTTC
CASSGWGLAENNEQFF
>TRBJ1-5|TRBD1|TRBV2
TGTGCCAGCAGTGGGACAGGGGGCAATCAGCCCCAGCATTTT
CASSGTGGNQPQHF
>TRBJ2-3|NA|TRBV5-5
TGTGCCAGCAGCCTTAGGTGGGATACGCAGTATTTT
CASSLRWDTQYF
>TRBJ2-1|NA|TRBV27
TGTGCCAGCAGTTTGGGCAGGGGCTCCTACAATGAGCAGTTCTTC
CASSLGRGSYNEQFF
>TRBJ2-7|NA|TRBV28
TGTGCCAGCACCGCACCCGGGACTCTAGCCTACGAGCAGTACTTC
CASTAPGTLAYEQYF
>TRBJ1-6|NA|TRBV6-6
TGTGCCCTTTGGAAGGGGCCGGGTTCTCCTTTCGAGGCCCTCCACTTT
CALWKGPGSPFEALHF
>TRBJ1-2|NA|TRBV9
TGTGCCAGCAGCGTAGACGTCAGTTACTATGGCTACACCTTC
CASSVDVSYYGYTF
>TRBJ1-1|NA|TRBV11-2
TGTGCCAGCAGCCCGCTTGGGGGCCGGAGGACTGAAGCTTTCTTT
CASSPLGGRRTEAFF
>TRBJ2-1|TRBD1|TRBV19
TGTGCCAGTAGTATTCCGGGACAGGGGGGAAATGAGCAGTTCTTC
CASSIPGQGGNEQFF
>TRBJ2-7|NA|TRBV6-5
TGTGCCAGCAGCCCCCGGAGAGGGGAAACCTACGAGCAGTACTTC
CASSPRRGETYEQYF
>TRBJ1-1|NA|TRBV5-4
TGTGCCAGCAGCTACCAGGCTACGATGGACACTGAAGCTTTCTTT
CASSYQATMDTEAFF
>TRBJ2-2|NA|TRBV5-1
TGCGCCAGCAGCTTGGTTGTTTCCGGGGAGCTGTTTTTT
CASSLVVSGELFF
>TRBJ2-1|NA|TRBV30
TGTGCCTGGAGTGCCCAACTTGGGACGGGGGACAATGAGCAGTTCTTC
CAWSAQLGTGDNEQFF
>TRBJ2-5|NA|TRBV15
TGTGCCACCAGCAGAGGAGTTCTAGGAGAGACCCAGTACTTC
CATSRGVLGETQYF
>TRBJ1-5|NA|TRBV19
TGTGCCAGTAGTATGAGGGATCAGCCCCAGCATTTT
CASSMRDQPQHF